This TCR beta chain was recovered during a study of cytomegalovirus exposure and HLA in healthy donors. The PCR made use of 60 Vbeta and 13 Jbeta primers. TCRdb keeps only in-frame clones here, not all; method: immunoSEQ multiplex PCR. The sample records nearly 110,000 clones, more than 70% being singletons. Trimming stripped 1 base from V and 7 bases from J, with 11 bases between. The CDR3 consists of 14 residues. Germline CDR1 SGHTA, CDR2 FQGNSA. This clone was detected only once. This clonotype was sampled from a man aged 18-30 years in good health and CMV-seronegative. Source material: PBMCs. The chain carries TRBV7-2 and TRBJ1-5; D is perhaps TRBD1 (6 bases). In DNA, the CDR3 is TGTGCCAGCAGCTTAGTCGGGACACAACAGCCCCAGCATTTT. The encoded protein is CASSLVGTQQPQHF.